The clone carrying this TCR beta chain turned up a few times. The antigen remains undetermined. Since a much larger clone is just one base distant, this may be a read error. The sample has other DNA sequences that encode this CDR3 too. There were no patients who had received any treatment before thyroid surgery. The data were taken from a study of metastatic and nonmetastatic thyroid tumors. Looking at the study overall: Thyroid patients, malignant and benign, had repertoires compared across blood and tumor or nodule tissue.

Trimming shortened V by 3 bases and J by 5 bases, and 16 bases separated the two germline ends. The CDR3 is made up of 15 amino acids. CDR1 and CDR2 from the germline V gene are LNHDA and SQIVND (reference sequence). TCRdb reanalyzed the PCR reads with MiXCR. The sample lists some 69,000 clones; approximately 15% were seen once. Findings and caveats of the study: Reportedly, malignant thyroid tumors had significantly higher TCR beta diversity than benign nodules, in blood and tumor.

Sequencing was done on a sample of blood. The chain combines TRBV19 with TRBJ2-5, with D possibly TRBD2 on 6 matching bases. This sequence originates from a male donor with papillary thyroid cancer or a benign thyroid nodule (not recorded which). Some clones in this sample may be carry-over from other donors' samples. In nucleotides, the CDR3 is TGTGCCAGTAGTATCCCCTTTGGAGGGAAGGAGACCCAGTACTTC. Translated: CASSIPFGGKETQYF.